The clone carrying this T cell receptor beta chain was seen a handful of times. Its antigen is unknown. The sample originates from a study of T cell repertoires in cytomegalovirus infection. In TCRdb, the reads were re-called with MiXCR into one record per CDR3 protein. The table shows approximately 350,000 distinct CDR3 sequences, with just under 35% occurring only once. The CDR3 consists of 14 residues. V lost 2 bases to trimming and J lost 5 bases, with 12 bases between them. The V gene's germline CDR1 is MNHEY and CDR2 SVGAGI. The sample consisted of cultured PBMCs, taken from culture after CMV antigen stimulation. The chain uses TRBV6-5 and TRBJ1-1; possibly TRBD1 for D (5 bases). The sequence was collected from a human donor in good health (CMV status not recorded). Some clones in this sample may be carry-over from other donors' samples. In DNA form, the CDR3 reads TGTGCCAGCAGTTACGGGGCAGGGATTACTGAAGCTTTCTTT. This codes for CASSYGAGITEAFF.